This TCR beta chain was recorded in a study of blood T cell repertoires in COVID-19. Across the study: The samples span acute and convalescent COVID-19 from the United States, Italy and Spain.

Individuals drawn from approximately 26 US areas were about 18 to 100 years old. Participants' reported clinical history set cohort assignment. Repertoires were generated with immunoSEQ multiplex PCR, while TCRdb's copy carries only in-frame clones and drops some. The sample records some 150,000 clones, roughly 80% being singletons. The sequencing sample was made of PBMCs or T cells enriched from blood (not recorded which). The source is a woman aged 18-35 years who had been exposed to COVID-19.

The CDR3 nucleotides are TGTGCCAGCAGCCCGCGGAGGAGGGCCTACGAGCAGTACTTC. As protein: CASSPRRRAYEQYF. V gene TRBV3-1 (or the pseudogene TRBV3-2) combines with J gene TRBJ2-7; weak D call: TRBD2 (6 bases). Germline values: CDR1 LGHDT, CDR2 YNNKEL (reference sequence). The CDR3 has 14 residues. Between the trimmed V and J ends, which lost 4 bases and 2 bases, there was a span of 12 bases.